The next 30 T cell receptor beta chains were all read from a single sample in a study of molecular identifiers for immune sequencing clone quantification. MiXCR, run by TCRdb on the PCR reads, gives a single entry per CDR3 protein. Among around 460,000 distinct CDR3 sequences listed, over 20% were seen once. Sequencing was performed on naive CD8+ T cells from blood, with Jurkat cell RNA spiked in. Regarding subset: FACS-sorted CD8+CD4-CCR7+CD45RA+ naive T cells. All receptors derive from a human donor in good health. Some libraries in this study had Jurkat cell RNA spiked in.

About this clonotype: The junction and the germline gene differ at one end; a read error may be behind it. The chain uses TRBV6-5 and TRBJ1-4; 7 nucleotides agree with TRBD1. The CDR3 is made up of 17 amino acids. Per germline, CDR1 MNHEY and CDR2 SVGAGI. The CDR3 sequence: CASSYLRTGATNEKLLF. The CDR3 region has the DNA TGTGCCAGCAGTTACTTAAGAACAGGGGCAACTAATGAAAAACTGCTTTTT.

Notes on this clonotype: This may arise from a read error, as a much more abundant clone is one base away. The chain couples TRBV21-1 to TRBJ2-7; the D call TRBD2 from the table was never checked on the DNA. TRBV21-1 is deemed a pseudogene. CDR3 size: 15 residues. The chain's CDR3 is CASFGTAGGGYEQYF. DNA of the CDR3: TGTGCCAGCTTTGGGACCGCTGGCGGAGGGTACGAGCAGTACTTC.

This clonotype was detected many times. The J gene is TRBJ2-5, the V gene TRBV27; no definite D call. Trimming pared 5 bases from V and 9 bases from J, leaving 13 bases between. The germline CDR1 and CDR2 sequences are MNHEY and SMNVEV (reference sequence). The CDR3 is 12 amino acids. This CDR3 is CASSDGLGSQYF. The CDR3 nucleotides are TGTGCCAGCAGTGACGGATTGGGATCCCAGTACTTC.

The chain employs TRBV10-3 and TRBJ1-1; the D is unclear. The CDR3 consists of 16 residues. The germline V gene encodes CDR1 ENHRY and CDR2 SYGVKD. Deletions cut 0 bases from V and 0 bases from J, with 11 bases between. The CDR3 nucleotides are TGTGCCATCAGTGAGTCCCACTTTGGGGTGAACACTGAAGCTTTCTTT. As protein: CAISESHFGVNTEAFF.

This clonotype was seen ten or more times. This chain joins TRBV5-6 and TRBJ1-4; maybe TRBD1 (6 bases). The germline CDR1 and CDR2 sequences are SGHDT and YYEEEE. CDR3 length equals 17 residues. The V and J ends lost 2 bases and 5 bases respectively, with 19 bases between them. The CDR3 DNA follows: TGTGCCAGCAGCTTCTTTTCTCAGGGGAGGCGGAATGAAAAACTGTTTTTT. This encodes CASSFFSQGRRNEKLFF.

The chain employs TRBV12-3 or TRBV12-4 and TRBJ2-3; tentative D call: TRBD2 (5 bases). Trimming left V 5 bases short and J 0 bases short, with 15 bases between. The CDR3 runs 16 residues. CDR3 DNA: TGTGCCAGCAGTCCGGGAAGATTTCCTAGCACAGATACGCAGTATTTT. Amino acids: CASSPGRFPSTDTQYF.

Concerning this clonotype itself: This clone may be a read error of a much larger clone one base away. The CDR3 region is CASSLEPGHYGCTF. The CDR3 DNA reads as TGCGCCAGCAGCTTGGAACCGGGACACTATGGCTGCACCTTC. The V call is TRBV5-1, the J call TRBJ1-2; tentatively, D is TRBD1 (6 bases). This CDR3 has 14 amino acids. Germline CDR1 SGHRS, CDR2 YFSETQ.

This clonotype was seen repeatedly, ten times or more. The V call is TRBV5-5, the J call TRBJ1-1, with 7 bases fitting TRBD1. Germline V lookup: CDR1 SGHKS, CDR2 YYEKEE (reference sequence). Trimming took 4 bases from V and 2 from J; bases not matched to a gene: 8. The CDR3 extends over 15 amino acids. The CDR3 bases are TGTGCCAGCAGCCCTACAGGGGCCCCAAACACTGAAGCTTTCTTT. Its protein is CASSPTGAPNTEAFF.

The genes are TRBV4-3 and TRBJ1-2, with a possible D match to TRBD1 (5 bases). Trimming cost V 0 bases and J 3 bases, with 17 bases left between them. CDR1 is LGHNA and CDR2 is YSLEER in the germline V gene. CDR3 size: 17 residues. The CDR3 DNA follows: TGCGCCAGCAGCCAAGAATACACGGCAGGGTCCGACTATGGCTACACCTTC. It translates to CASSQEYTAGSDYGYTF.

The chain is built from TRBV30 and TRBJ1-1, with D perhaps matching TRBD1 (6 bases). The CDR3 is made up of 15 amino acids. The V end lost 1 base, the J end lost 6 bases, and 18 bases lay between the germline ends. CDR1 is GTSNPN and CDR2 is SVGIG in the germline V gene (reference sequence). CDR3 coding DNA: TGTGCCTGGAGTGCGATGGAATCGGGGGCCCCTGAAGCTTTCTTT. Translating it yields CAWSAMESGAPEAFF.

V is TRBV7-6 and J is TRBJ1-1; D gene ambiguous. Looked up from germline, CDR1 is SGHVS and CDR2 is FNYEAQ. Trimming removed 5 bases at V and 3 bases at J, with 16 bases between. This CDR3 comprises 15 residues. CDR3 sequence reads: CASSQLGRFDTEAFF. In DNA form, the CDR3 reads TGTGCCAGCAGCCAACTAGGAAGGTTTGACACTGAAGCTTTCTTT. Full variable domain (remainder filled in from reference TRBV7-6 and TRBJ1-1): GAGVSQSPRYKVTKRGQDVALRCDPISGHVSLYWYRQALGQGPEFLTYFNYEAQQDKSGLPNDRFSAERPEGSISTLTIQRTEQRDSAMYRCASSQLGRFDTEAFFGQGTRLTVV.

This clonotype has a count of ten or more. The chain combines TRBV13 with TRBJ1-1; D gene ambiguous. Germline V gene data show CDR1 as PRHDT and CDR2 as FYEKMQ (reference sequence). Trimming cost V 4 bases and J 0 bases, with 12 bases left between them. The CDR3 covers 15 residues. The CDR3, as DNA: TGTGCCAGCAGCTACCTAGACGGCCTGAACACTGAAGCTTTCTTT. Amino acids: CASSYLDGLNTEAFF.

This clonotype was detected a few times. This sequence joins TRBV6-1 and TRBJ2-7; a possible D gene is TRBD2 (6 bases). Trimming left V 6 bases short and J 2 bases short, with 14 bases between. This CDR3 has 14 residues. Germline loops: CDR1 MNHNS, CDR2 SASEGT. The CDR3 DNA reads TGTGCCAGCAGCGCGCGCAGGGAGGCCTACGAGCAGTACTTC. Translation gives CASSARREAYEQYF.

This clonotype was found once. V is TRBV5-4 and J is TRBJ2-5, with 7 bases fitting TRBD1. V lost 4 bases to trimming and J lost 11 bases; unmatched junction nucleotides: 8. The CDR3 runs to 12 residues. From germline, CDR1 is SGHNT and CDR2 YYREEE (reference sequence). The CDR3 nucleotides read TGTGCCAGCAGCCCGAGGGGGCTCGGGCAGTACTTC. This sequence encodes CASSPRGLGQYF.

This clonotype was seen at least ten times. The chain couples TRBV4-3 to TRBJ2-3, with TRBD1 as a possible D gene (5 bases). This CDR3 is 16 amino acids long. Per the germline V gene, CDR1 is LGHNA and CDR2 is YSLEER. Trimming removed 0 bases at V and 3 bases at J, with 13 bases between. The CDR3: CASSQEAGWMTDTQYF. CDR3 DNA: TGCGCCAGCAGCCAAGAGGCAGGGTGGATGACAGATACGCAGTATTTT.

As to this clonotype: With a much larger clone just one base away, this may be a read error. The chain links TRBV7-9 to TRBJ2-3, with D perhaps being TRBD1 or TRBD2 (5 bases each). Trimming left V 1 base short and J 7 bases short, with 12 bases between. CDR1 is SEHNR, CDR2 FQNEAQ, per germline (reference sequence). The CDR3 is 14 residues long. CDR3 sequence (DNA): TGTGCCAGCAGCTTAGACGGGGACGCCTATACGCAGTATTTT. This gives the protein CASSLDGDAYTQYF.

This clonotype was observed at least ten times. The chain joins TRBV4-3 to TRBJ2-7; the match to TRBD1 covers 7 bases. Germline trimming cut 0 bases from V and 0 bases from J; bases unmatched to any gene: 5. The CDR3 is 16 amino acids. Germline V CDR1 and CDR2: LGHNA, YSLEER. As DNA, the CDR3 is TGCGCCAGCAGCCAAGATCTGGGACAGAGCTCCTACGAGCAGTACTTC. Protein product: CASSQDLGQSSYEQYF.

This clonotype was counted only a few times. One base away lies a much larger clone, so this may be a sequencing read error. The V and J genes are TRBV29-1 and TRBJ1-1; maybe TRBD1 (5 bases). CDR1 is SQVTM, CDR2 ANQGSEA, per germline. With 3 bases removed from V and 4 bases from J, the gap between germline ends came to 12 bases. The CDR3 runs to 13 residues. The CDR3 protein is CSVESGKATEAFF. The CDR3 DNA is TGCAGCGTTGAGTCAGGGAAGGCCACTGAAGCTTTCTTT. The full variable domain, its missing parts supplied by reference TRBV29-1 and TRBJ1-1, is SAVISQKPSRDICQRGTSLTIQCQVDSQVTMMFWYRQQPGQSLTLIATANQGSEATYESGFVIDKFPISRPNLTFSTLTVSNMSPEDSSIYLCSVESGKATEAFFGQGTRLTVV.

This clonotype has a count of ten or more. This chain links TRBV7-9 with TRBJ1-1; 8 bases are shared with TRBD1. The J segment lost 11 bases and the V segment lost 3 bases, leaving 14 bases of the junction unmatched. Per germline, CDR1 SEHNR and CDR2 FQNEAQ (reference sequence). This CDR3 spans 15 amino acids. CDR3 DNA sequence: TGTGCCAGCAGCTTGGCCCAGGGGGCTCGTCGGGAGGCTTTCTTT. It specifies CASSLAQGARREAFF.

The chain is built from TRBV20-1 and TRBJ2-7, with 11 bases aligning to TRBD2. The junction had 4 bases not matched to a gene; V was cut back by 0 bases and J by 3 bases. The germline V gene has CDR1 DFQATT and CDR2 SNEGSKA (reference sequence). This CDR3 is 15 amino acids long. The CDR3 region has the DNA TGCAGTGCTAGAGAGCGGACTAGCGGGCTCTACGAGCAGTACTTC. The encoded protein is CSARERTSGLYEQYF.

Notes on this clonotype: An end of the junction does not agree with germline; a read error may underlie this. This chain links TRBV7-6 with TRBJ1-1, with D perhaps matching TRBD1 (6 bases). This CDR3 has 13 residues. Germline CDR1 and CDR2: SGHVS and FNYEAQ. The CDR3: CASSPGQYTEAIF. The CDR3 coding sequence is TGTGCCAGCAGCCCTGGACAGTACACTGAAGCTATCTTT.

This clonotype was seen many times. The chain links TRBV29-1 to TRBJ2-5; TRBD2 is a possible D gene (5 bases). There are 14 residues in the CDR3. Trimming stripped 5 bases from V and 3 bases from J, with 16 bases between. The germline V gene encodes CDR1 SQVTM and CDR2 ANQGSEA. The CDR3 nucleotides read TGCAGCGTTCGTGCCGGGCGGGTAGAAGAGACCCAGTACTTC. Encoded protein: CSVRAGRVEETQYF.

V gene TRBV19 combines with J gene TRBJ1-6, with 9 positions matching TRBD1. The ends lost 2 bases at V and 3 bases at J; junction bases unmatched: 11. The CDR3 covers 19 residues. CDR1 and CDR2 (germline): LNHDA, SQIVND (reference sequence). The CDR3 region is CASSIIAATGGIYNSPLHF. CDR3 nucleotides: TGTGCCAGTAGTATAATAGCCGCGACAGGGGGAATCTATAATTCACCCCTCCACTTT. Variable domain in full (rest from reference TRBV19 and TRBJ1-6): DGGITQSPKYLFRKEGQNVTLSCEQNLNHDAMYWYRQDPGQGLRLIYYSQIVNDFQKGDIAEGYSVSREKKESFPLTVTSAQKNPTAFYLCASSIIAATGGIYNSPLHFGNGTRLTVT.

The gene calls are TRBV6-5 and TRBJ2-3; 13 positions match TRBD2. CDR3 length equals 18 residues. Germline CDR1 reads MNHEY; CDR2 reads SVGAGI. J lost 0 bases, V lost 5 bases, and 8 bases had no gene match. CDR3 residues: CASSLRLLAGGSTDTQYF. DNA of the CDR3: TGTGCCAGCAGTCTAAGGCTACTAGCGGGGGGGAGCACAGATACGCAGTATTTT.

This clonotype was seen at least ten times. The chain joins TRBV30 to TRBJ2-7; perhaps TRBD2 as D (6 bases). Germline values: CDR1 GTSNPN, CDR2 SVGIG (reference sequence). Trimming shortened V by 0 bases and J by 1 base, and 7 bases separated the two germline ends. This CDR3 has 13 residues. The CDR3 region is CAWSVGGSYEQYF. The DNA for the CDR3 is TGTGCCTGGAGTGTTGGAGGGTCCTACGAGCAGTACTTC. Full variable domain (rest looked up from reference TRBV30 and TRBJ2-7): SQTIHQWPATLVQPVGSPLSLECTVEGTSNPNLYWYRQAAGRGLQLLFYSVGIGQISSEVPQNLSASRPQDRQFILSSKKLLLSDSGFYLCAWSVGGSYEQYFGPGTRLTVT.

In this sample, this clonotype turned up many times. The V and J genes are TRBV27 and TRBJ1-1; D is uncertain. Germline CDR1 MNHEY, CDR2 SMNVEV (reference sequence). V shed 5 bases and J shed 4 bases, with 14 bases lying between them. The CDR3 is 14 residues long. The CDR3 DNA reads TGTGCCAGCAGTACCCGGACTCAATTCACTGAAGCTTTCTTT. The encoded protein is CASSTRTQFTEAFF.

V gene TRBV6-5 combines with J gene TRBJ2-2; 8 bases agree with TRBD1. In germline, CDR1 is MNHEY, CDR2 SVGAGI. This CDR3 has 16 amino acids. Trimming took 5 bases from V and 7 from J; bases not matched to a gene: 12. The CDR3 DNA is TGTGCCAGCAGTCCCCGCCGACAGGGGCTGAGCGGGGAGCTGTTTTTT. Its translation: CASSPRRQGLSGELFF.

This chain uses TRBV4-1 with TRBJ1-2, with D possibly matching TRBD1 (5 bases). Germline CDR1 reads MGHRA; CDR2 reads YSYEKL. With 4 bases removed from V and 5 bases from J, the gap between germline ends came to 17 bases. The CDR3 is 15 amino acids. In DNA form, the CDR3 reads TGCGCCAGCAGCCCCCGGGACGTCGGCATGTATGGCTACACCTTC. Translating it yields CASSPRDVGMYGYTF.

V is TRBV10-3 and J is TRBJ1-1, with 8 bases aligning to TRBD1. Germline lookup yields CDR1 ENHRY and CDR2 SYGVKD. The CDR3 is 15 amino acids. J lost 3 bases, V lost 3 bases, and 6 bases had no gene match. CDR3 coding DNA: TGTGCCATCAGTGAAGCAGGGGGCCCCGACACTGAAGCTTTCTTT. It encodes CAISEAGGPDTEAFF.

The gene calls are TRBV14 and TRBJ2-2, with TRBD1 matching 9 bases. V gave up 6 bases and J gave up 3 bases; unmatched junction bases: 8. Germline-derived CDR1 and CDR2 are SGHDN and FVKESK. This CDR3 has 16 amino acids. The CDR3, as DNA: TGTGCCAGCAGGGGACAGGGCGAGATGGACACCGGGGAGCTGTTTTTT. Its protein product is CASRGQGEMDTGELFF.